Sequencing of this TCR beta chain was carried out in a study of shared clonotypes between healthy human individuals. Study-level background: Donors consisted of a couple of women and a few men between 18 and 49.

Cells designated naive CD8 were CD45RO-negative and were positively selected for CCR7, with terminally differentiated effector memory CD45RA+ cells excluded. Germline V gene lookup returns CDR1 WSHSY and CDR2 SAAADI. V lost 7 bases and J 0 bases, leaving 12 bases between the germline ends. CDR3 size: 14 residues. The sorted-subset replicate PCRs were given roughly 200 ng DNA, which is tens of thousands of T cell genomes. Method: immunoSEQ multiplex PCR; TCRdb's copy keeps in-frame clones and lacks some. This sample carries over 2 million clones, approximately 94% of them seen once, and the ten largest clones take about 1.1%. This clone was found once. The same CDR3 can be traced to other DNA sequences in this sample.

The specimen sequenced was naive CD8+ T cells sorted from blood. This chain joins TRBV10-2 and TRBJ2-5, with D possibly TRBD2 on 6 matching bases. The TCR sequence derives from a man younger than 35 in good health. Here the CDR3 reads CASNAGSNQETQYF. The CDR3 region has the DNA TGCGCCAGCAACGCCGGGAGCAACCAAGAGACCCAGTACTTC.